This TCR beta chain is from a study of OX40 agonist ivuxolimab in advanced cancers. This CDR3 contains 11 residues. Germline V lookup: CDR1 MNHEY, CDR2 SVGAGI. V lost 4 bases, J lost 6 bases, and 7 bases lay in between. The assay was immunoSEQ multiplex PCR, and TCRdb's table has in-frame clones only and misses some. The data hold tens of thousands of clones, with about 87% observed a single time. The specimen was CD4+ or CD8+ T cells sorted from blood, collected in a trial of the OX40 agonist ivuxolimab. The receptor's source is an adult with an advanced solid tumor such as melanoma, head and neck, liver or kidney cancer. The V call is TRBV6-5, the J call TRBJ2-7, with D hard to call. The CDR3 region has the DNA TGTGCCAGCAGTTCTACGTTCGAGCAGTACTTC. As protein: CASSSTFEQYF.